This TCR beta chain was observed in a study of T cells in Graves' hyperthyroidism and ophthalmopathy. TCR beta CDR3 regions were amplified from RNA transcripts. First-round RT-PCR targeting the TCR CDR3 was performed with the HTBI primer set. MiXCR, run by TCRdb on the multiplex PCR reads, gives a single entry per CDR3 protein. The data hold a few hundred thousand distinct CDR3 sequences, with about 16% observed a single time. The sample holds many counts of this clonotype. Germline loops: CDR1 MDHEN, CDR2 SYDVKM. The CDR3 covers 13 residues. After removal of 4 bases from V and 6 bases from J, the junction contained 3 bases not matched to a gene. PBMCs came from about 10 ml fresh peripheral blood.

Sequenced sample: blood. This clonotype was sampled from a woman between 50 and 59 years old with Graves' hyperthyroidism that later progressed to Graves' ophthalmopathy. V gene TRBV28 combines with J gene TRBJ1-5, with TRBD1 matching over 7 bases. CDR3 residues: CASSSTGLQPQHF. DNA of the CDR3: TGTGCCAGCAGTTCGACAGGGCTTCAGCCCCAGCATTTT.